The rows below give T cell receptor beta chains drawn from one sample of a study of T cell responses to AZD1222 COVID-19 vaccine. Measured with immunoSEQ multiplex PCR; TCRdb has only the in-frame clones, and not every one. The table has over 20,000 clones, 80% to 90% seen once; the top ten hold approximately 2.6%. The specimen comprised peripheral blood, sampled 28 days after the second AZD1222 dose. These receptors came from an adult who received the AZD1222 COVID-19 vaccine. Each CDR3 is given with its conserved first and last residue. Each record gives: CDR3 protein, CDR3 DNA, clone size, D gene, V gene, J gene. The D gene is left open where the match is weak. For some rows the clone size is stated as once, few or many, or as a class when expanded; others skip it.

CDR3aa: CASSLSTGNTGELFF
CDR3nt: TGCGCCAGCAGCTTGTCAACAGGGAACACCGGGGAGCTGTTTTTT
abundance: .
d_gene: .
v_gene: TRBV5-1
j_gene: TRBJ2-2

CDR3aa: CASRSTQNTEAFF
CDR3nt: TGTGCCAGCAGGTCCACCCAGAACACTGAAGCTTTCTTT
abundance: .
d_gene: .
v_gene: TRBV28
j_gene: TRBJ1-1

CDR3aa: CASRLGETQYF
CDR3nt: TGTGCCAGTAGGCTGGGGGAGACCCAGTACTTC
abundance: once
d_gene: .
v_gene: TRBV19
j_gene: TRBJ2-5

CDR3aa: CASSFQEYGDYGYTF
CDR3nt: TGTGCCAGCAGCTTCCAGGAATACGGTGACTATGGCTACACCTTC
abundance: .
d_gene: .
v_gene: TRBV5-5
j_gene: TRBJ1-2

CDR3aa: CASSDQAGTEETQYF
CDR3nt: TGTGCCAGCAGCGACCAAGCCGGGACAGAAGAGACCCAGTACTTC
abundance: .
d_gene: TRBD1
v_gene: TRBV9
j_gene: TRBJ2-5

CDR3aa: CASSSRQGQGDGYTF
CDR3nt: TGTGCCAGCAGCTCACGACAAGGACAGGGGGATGGCTACACCTTC
abundance: .
d_gene: TRBD1
v_gene: TRBV7-9
j_gene: TRBJ1-2

CDR3aa: CASSYSPRDGYEQYF
CDR3nt: TGTGCCAGCAGTTATTCCCCCCGCGACGGGTACGAGCAGTACTTC
abundance: .
d_gene: .
v_gene: TRBV6-5
j_gene: TRBJ2-7

CDR3aa: CASSLRQGTEAFF
CDR3nt: TGTGCCAGCTCACTCAGACAGGGGACTGAAGCTTTCTTT
abundance: .
d_gene: TRBD1
v_gene: TRBV18
j_gene: TRBJ1-1

CDR3aa: CASSSRTGGFYEQYF
CDR3nt: TGTGCCAGCAGCTCCCGGACAGGGGGTTTCTACGAGCAGTACTTC
abundance: .
d_gene: TRBD1
v_gene: TRBV5-4
j_gene: TRBJ2-7

CDR3aa: CASNLGGKEYEQYF
CDR3nt: TGTGCCAGCAACCTTGGGGGTAAGGAATACGAGCAGTACTTC
abundance: once
d_gene: .
v_gene: TRBV7-2
j_gene: TRBJ2-7

CDR3aa: CASSLGLAGGAGELFF
CDR3nt: TGTGCCAGCAGCTTGGGACTAGCGGGGGGAGCCGGGGAGCTGTTTTTT
abundance: once
d_gene: TRBD2
v_gene: TRBV7-2
j_gene: TRBJ2-2

CDR3aa: CASSLGGTGTNSPLHF
CDR3nt: TGTGCCAGCAGCTTGGGGGGGACAGGGACTAATTCACCCCTCCACTTT
abundance: .
d_gene: TRBD1
v_gene: TRBV7-2
j_gene: TRBJ1-6

CDR3aa: CASSSEPNQPQHF
CDR3nt: TGTGCCAGTAGTTCGGAGCCCAATCAGCCCCAGCATTTT
abundance: .
d_gene: .
v_gene: TRBV19
j_gene: TRBJ1-5

CDR3aa: CASSPGVSGANVLTF
CDR3nt: TGTGCCAGCAGCCCGGGGGTCTCTGGGGCCAACGTCCTGACTTTC
abundance: few
d_gene: .
v_gene: TRBV11-3
j_gene: TRBJ2-6

CDR3aa: CASSQTRGGITEAFF
CDR3nt: TGTGCCAGCAGCCAAACAAGAGGGGGGATCACTGAAGCTTTCTTT
abundance: once
d_gene: .
v_gene: TRBV2
j_gene: TRBJ1-1

CDR3aa: CASSGGPKDYGYTF
CDR3nt: TGTGCCAGCAGCGGCGGACCTAAGGACTATGGCTACACCTTC
abundance: .
d_gene: .
v_gene: TRBV5-4
j_gene: TRBJ1-2

CDR3aa: CASSGTGGPAEQYF
CDR3nt: TGCGCCAGCAGCGGGACAGGCGGCCCTGCTGAGCAGTACTTC
abundance: .
d_gene: TRBD1
v_gene: TRBV4-3
j_gene: TRBJ2-7

CDR3aa: CASSRPQPSNTEAFF
CDR3nt: TGTGCCAGCTCACGGCCTCAGCCCTCGAACACTGAAGCTTTCTTT
abundance: .
d_gene: .
v_gene: TRBV18
j_gene: TRBJ1-1

CDR3aa: CASSLGQNTEAFF
CDR3nt: TGTGCCAGCAGTTTGGGACAAAACACTGAAGCTTTCTTT
abundance: once
d_gene: .
v_gene: TRBV28
j_gene: TRBJ1-1

CDR3aa: CASSQSVGVSGANVLTF
CDR3nt: TGCGCCAGCAGCCAATCAGTCGGGGTCTCTGGGGCCAACGTCCTGACTTTC
abundance: .
d_gene: .
v_gene: TRBV4-3
j_gene: TRBJ2-6

CDR3aa: CASSQGLVRTSYEQYF
CDR3nt: TGTGCCAGCAGCCAAGGTTTAGTTAGGACATCCTACGAGCAGTACTTC
abundance: few
d_gene: .
v_gene: TRBV4-2
j_gene: TRBJ2-7

CDR3aa: CASSTRSGNTEAFF
CDR3nt: TGCGCCAGCAGCACGAGATCAGGTAACACTGAAGCTTTCTTT
abundance: .
d_gene: .
v_gene: TRBV5-1
j_gene: TRBJ1-1

CDR3aa: CASSQDRVGYGYTF
CDR3nt: TGTGCCAGCAGCCAAGACAGGGTAGGGTATGGCTACACCTTC
abundance: .
d_gene: .
v_gene: TRBV4-2
j_gene: TRBJ1-2

CDR3aa: CASSQVTGYEQYF
CDR3nt: TGTGCCAGCAGCCAAGTTACCGGGTACGAGCAGTACTTC
abundance: .
d_gene: .
v_gene: TRBV14
j_gene: TRBJ2-7

CDR3aa: CASSLTGVNYGYTF
CDR3nt: TGTGCCAGCAGCTTGACGGGGGTTAACTATGGCTACACCTTC
abundance: once
d_gene: .
v_gene: TRBV5-4
j_gene: TRBJ1-2

CDR3aa: CASSTDRGGEKLFF
CDR3nt: TGTGCCAGTAGTACGGACAGAGGAGGAGAAAAACTGTTTTTT
abundance: .
d_gene: .
v_gene: TRBV19
j_gene: TRBJ1-4

CDR3aa: CASSQSSAGNSPLHF
CDR3nt: TGTGCCAGCAGCCAATCATCGGCGGGGAATTCACCCCTCCACTTT
abundance: once
d_gene: .
v_gene: TRBV3-1/TRBV3-2
j_gene: TRBJ1-6

CDR3aa: CSAVDSNTEAFF
CDR3nt: TGCAGCGCTGTAGACAGCAACACTGAAGCTTTCTTT
abundance: .
d_gene: .
v_gene: TRBV29-1
j_gene: TRBJ1-1

CDR3aa: CASSLMGLGTEAFF
CDR3nt: TGTGCCAGCAGTTTAATGGGCTTGGGCACTGAAGCTTTCTTT
abundance: .
d_gene: .
v_gene: TRBV28
j_gene: TRBJ1-1

CDR3aa: CASSQDRTAGPVIYLHF
CDR3nt: TGCGCCAGCAGCCAAGATCGTACGGCAGGCCCAGTAATCTATCTCCACTTT
abundance: .
d_gene: .
v_gene: TRBV4-3
j_gene: TRBJ1-6

CDR3aa: CATRGERGYGYTF
CDR3nt: TGTGCCACGAGGGGGGAAAGAGGGTATGGCTACACCTTC
abundance: .
d_gene: .
v_gene: TRBV19
j_gene: TRBJ1-2

CDR3aa: CASSSSGWMNTEAFF
CDR3nt: TGTGCCAGCAGCTCTAGTGGGTGGATGAACACTGAAGCTTTCTTT
abundance: .
d_gene: .
v_gene: TRBV7-2
j_gene: TRBJ1-1

CDR3aa: CASSLGGATNYGYTF
CDR3nt: TGCGCCAGCAGCTTGGGTGGGGCAACTAACTATGGCTACACCTTC
abundance: .
d_gene: .
v_gene: TRBV5-1
j_gene: TRBJ1-2

CDR3aa: CASSSRDKNTEAFF
CDR3nt: TGTGCCAGCAGCTCCCGGGACAAGAACACTGAAGCTTTCTTT
abundance: .
d_gene: .
v_gene: TRBV13
j_gene: TRBJ1-1

CDR3aa: CASSEDVTGYGYTF
CDR3nt: TGCGCCAGCAGCGAAGATGTTACAGGCTATGGCTACACCTTC
abundance: .
d_gene: .
v_gene: TRBV5-1
j_gene: TRBJ1-2

CDR3aa: CASTTLRTPSPLHF
CDR3nt: TGTGCCAGCACGACCCTTCGTACCCCCTCACCCCTCCACTTT
abundance: large
d_gene: .
v_gene: TRBV6-5
j_gene: TRBJ1-6

CDR3aa: CASSFGENRGYTF
CDR3nt: TGTGCCAGCAGTTTTGGGGAAAATCGTGGCTACACCTTC
abundance: .
d_gene: .
v_gene: TRBV12-3/TRBV12-4
j_gene: TRBJ1-2

CDR3aa: CASSPSGGSNQPQHF
CDR3nt: TGTGCCAGCTCACCTTCAGGAGGTAGCAATCAGCCCCAGCATTTT
abundance: .
d_gene: .
v_gene: TRBV18
j_gene: TRBJ1-5

CDR3aa: CASSQGWGDGSPLHF
CDR3nt: TGCGCCAGCAGCCAAGGCTGGGGAGACGGTTCACCCCTCCACTTT
abundance: .
d_gene: .
v_gene: TRBV4-3
j_gene: TRBJ1-6

CDR3aa: CASRQGQSLNTGELFF
CDR3nt: TGTGCCAGCAGGCAGGGACAGAGCCTGAACACCGGGGAGCTGTTTTTT
abundance: .
d_gene: TRBD1
v_gene: TRBV27
j_gene: TRBJ2-2

CDR3aa: CASSVSFRGNYGYTF
CDR3nt: TGTGCCAGTAGTGTCTCCTTCAGGGGAAACTATGGCTACACCTTC
abundance: .
d_gene: .
v_gene: TRBV19
j_gene: TRBJ1-2

CDR3aa: CASRQGNTEAFF
CDR3nt: TGTGCCAGCAGACAGGGGAACACTGAAGCTTTCTTT
abundance: .
d_gene: .
v_gene: TRBV11-1
j_gene: TRBJ1-1

CDR3aa: CAITIQSNYGYTF
CDR3nt: TGTGCCATCACAATACAGTCAAACTATGGCTACACCTTC
abundance: .
d_gene: .
v_gene: TRBV10-3
j_gene: TRBJ1-2

CDR3aa: CASSPTDTDTQYF
CDR3nt: TGTGCCAGCAGCCCGACCGACACAGATACGCAGTATTTT
abundance: few
d_gene: .
v_gene: TRBV11-3
j_gene: TRBJ2-3

CDR3aa: CASSYDPDNSYEQYF
CDR3nt: TGTGCCAGCAGTTACGACCCAGACAACTCCTACGAGCAGTACTTC
abundance: .
d_gene: .
v_gene: TRBV6-2/TRBV6-3
j_gene: TRBJ2-7

CDR3aa: CASSPSHVANEKLFF
CDR3nt: TGTGCCAGCAGCCCGAGCCATGTGGCTAATGAAAAACTGTTTTTT
abundance: .
d_gene: .
v_gene: TRBV7-2
j_gene: TRBJ1-4

CDR3aa: CASSLERTGGLHEQYF
CDR3nt: TGCGCCAGCAGCTTGGAGAGGACAGGGGGCCTCCACGAGCAGTACTTC
abundance: .
d_gene: TRBD1
v_gene: TRBV5-1
j_gene: TRBJ2-7

CDR3aa: CSASLGSYGYTF
CDR3nt: TGCAGTGCTAGTCTTGGCAGCTATGGCTACACCTTC
abundance: .
d_gene: .
v_gene: TRBV20-1
j_gene: TRBJ1-2

CDR3aa: CASSSERGVDEQFF
CDR3nt: TGTGCCAGCAGCTCCGAGCGGGGGGTCGATGAGCAGTTCTTC
abundance: .
d_gene: TRBD2
v_gene: TRBV28
j_gene: TRBJ2-1

CDR3aa: CASSLIGTEETQYF
CDR3nt: TGTGCCAGCAGCTTGATTGGGACAGAAGAGACCCAGTACTTC
abundance: .
d_gene: TRBD1
v_gene: TRBV5-4
j_gene: TRBJ2-5

CDR3aa: CASSPGLPAQYF
CDR3nt: TGTGCCAGTAGTCCCGGACTCCCAGCGCAGTATTTT
abundance: .
d_gene: .
v_gene: TRBV19
j_gene: TRBJ2-3

CDR3aa: CASSLAPSNTGELFF
CDR3nt: TGTGCCAGCAGCTTAGCCCCCTCGAACACCGGGGAGCTGTTTTTT
abundance: .
d_gene: .
v_gene: TRBV7-2
j_gene: TRBJ2-2

CDR3aa: CASSDIGGRDAFF
CDR3nt: TGTGCCAGCAGTGATATTGGGGGCCGGGATGCTTTCTTT
abundance: .
d_gene: .
v_gene: TRBV25-1
j_gene: TRBJ1-1

CDR3aa: CASSLEQTDEQYF
CDR3nt: TGTGCCAGCAGCTTGGAGCAGACGGACGAGCAGTACTTC
abundance: once
d_gene: .
v_gene: TRBV11-3
j_gene: TRBJ2-7

CDR3aa: CASSPPGRTHYGYTF
CDR3nt: TGTGCCAGCAGTCCCCCCGGCAGGACTCACTATGGCTACACCTTC
abundance: once
d_gene: .
v_gene: TRBV6-5
j_gene: TRBJ1-2

CDR3aa: CASSTGQGITDTQYF
CDR3nt: TGTGCCAGCAGTACGGGACAGGGGATCACAGATACGCAGTATTTT
abundance: .
d_gene: TRBD1
v_gene: TRBV7-6
j_gene: TRBJ2-3

CDR3aa: CASSHDSHSTDTQYF
CDR3nt: TGTGCCAGCAGCCACGACAGCCATAGCACAGATACGCAGTATTTT
abundance: .
d_gene: .
v_gene: TRBV11-3
j_gene: TRBJ2-3

CDR3aa: CASTKQRLAGGGTDTQYF
CDR3nt: TGTGCCAGCACCAAACAACGCCTAGCGGGGGGGGGAACGGATACGCAGTATTTT
abundance: .
d_gene: TRBD2
v_gene: TRBV27
j_gene: TRBJ2-3

CDR3aa: CASSYARSTDTQYF
CDR3nt: TGTGCCAGCAGCTATGCGAGAAGCACAGATACGCAGTATTTT
abundance: .
d_gene: .
v_gene: TRBV7-2
j_gene: TRBJ2-3